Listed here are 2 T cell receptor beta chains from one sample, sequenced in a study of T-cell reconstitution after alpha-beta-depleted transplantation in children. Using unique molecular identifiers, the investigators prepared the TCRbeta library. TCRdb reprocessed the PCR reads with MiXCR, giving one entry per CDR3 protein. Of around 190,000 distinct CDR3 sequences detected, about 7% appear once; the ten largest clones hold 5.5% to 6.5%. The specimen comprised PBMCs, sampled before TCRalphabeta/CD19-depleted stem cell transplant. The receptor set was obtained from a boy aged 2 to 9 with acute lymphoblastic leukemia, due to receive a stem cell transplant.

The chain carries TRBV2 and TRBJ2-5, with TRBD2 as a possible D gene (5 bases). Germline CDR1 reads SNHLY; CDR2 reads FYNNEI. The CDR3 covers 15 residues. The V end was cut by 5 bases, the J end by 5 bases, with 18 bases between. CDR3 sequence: CASSKGPDLRETQYF. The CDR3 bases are TGTGCCAGCAGTAAAGGGCCGGACTTGAGGGAGACCCAGTACTTC.

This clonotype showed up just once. The CDR3 DNA follows: TGCGCCAGCAGTCAATCAGGGCCATACACCGGGGAGCTGTTTTTT. This gives the protein CASSQSGPYTGELFF. The rearrangement links TRBV23-1 to TRBJ2-2, with D uncertain. TRBV23-1 is marked as an open reading frame, function uncertain. The CDR3 sequence is 15 residues long. Between the trimmed V and J ends, which lost 0 bases and 3 bases, there was a span of 8 bases.